This T cell receptor beta chain was captured in a study of shared clonotypes between healthy human individuals. The study separated CD4+ cells into CD45RA+ naive and CD45RA-negative memory subsets. The genomic DNA of each subset was split evenly across several immunoSEQ plates. Method: immunoSEQ multiplex PCR; TCRdb's copy keeps in-frame clones and lacks some. The sample lists hundreds of thousands of clones, about two thirds seen once, with about 1.7% in the top ten. There are a few counts of this clone. The sample holds other DNA sequences that translate to the same CDR3. Trimming cost V 3 bases and J 1 base; bases outside gene matches: 3. The germline gives CDR1 SGHNT, CDR2 YYREEE (reference sequence). The CDR3 is 14 amino acids.

The sequenced sample was memory CD4+ T cells sorted from blood. Subset defined: CD45RA-negative fraction. V gene TRBV5-4 combines with J gene TRBJ2-5; TRBD1 matches 7 bases. The sequence was obtained from a woman aged 25 to 45 in good health. The CDR3 bases are TGTGCCAGCAGCTCGGGACAGTCCCAAGAGACCCAGTACTTC. Amino acids: CASSSGQSQETQYF.